This TCR beta chain came from a study of shared T cell receptors in the human thymus. CDR3 size: 16 residues. V trimming: 5 bases; J trimming: 1 base; junction bases outside the gene matches: 6. Germline V gives CDR1 MDHEN, CDR2 SYDVKM. Libraries were prepared by immunoSEQ multiplex PCR; TCRdb keeps only in-frame clonotypes and omits some of them. The data show roughly 410,000 clones, more than 85% seen once. The origin of this receptor is a human donor. Sequencing was carried out using thymocytes. This chain uses TRBV28 with TRBJ1-1; 11 nucleotides line up with TRBD1. The CDR3 coding sequence is TGTGCCAGCAGTCGGGACAGGGGGGGGTGGAACACTGAAGCTTTCTTT. Protein: CASSRDRGGWNTEAFF.